Shown below are 30 T cell receptor beta chains from a single sample sequenced in a study of T cell responses to AZD1222 COVID-19 vaccine (dated by TCRdb to 2020 to 2022). Receptor libraries were prepared by the immunoSEQ multiplex PCR assay. This is the immuneACCESS table as TCRdb keeps it, with only in-frame sequences that have V and J called. A part of the clones is gone; compared with another copy, unresolved V genes explain less than half, and the rest is unexplained. The sample has roughly 190,000 clones on record, approximately 90% of them singletons. The ten largest clones capture 0.99% of the sample. In the paper's terms, the time point label means: baseline before first vaccination. The sequencing here drew on peripheral blood, taken on day 0 of AZD1222 vaccination. These receptors were obtained from an adult in good health.

The chain combines TRBV6-2 or TRBV6-3 with TRBJ2-7; maybe TRBD2 (6 bases). This CDR3 is built from 16 residues. Germline CDR1 reads MNHEY; CDR2 reads SVGEGT. The V end was cut by 5 bases, the J end by 3 bases, with 20 bases between. CDR3: CASSPPDWEESYEQYF. The DNA for the CDR3 is TGTGCCAGCAGTCCCCCGGACTGGGAGGAGAGCTACGAGCAGTACTTC.

The CDR3 bases are TGTGCCAGCAGTTCTAGCGGGAGGGGATACAATGAGCAGTTCTTC. Protein product: CASSSSGRGYNEQFF. The chain has TRBV28 and TRBJ2-1; 12 positions match TRBD2. The J segment lost 4 bases and the V segment lost 4 bases, leaving 2 bases of the junction unmatched. CDR1 and CDR2 (germline): MDHEN, SYDVKM. This CDR3 region has 15 residues.

This clone appeared a single time. The gene calls are TRBV11-3 and TRBJ2-2, with 9 nucleotides matching TRBD1. Germline V gives CDR1 SGHNT, CDR2 YENEEA. The CDR3 runs to 18 residues. V was clipped by 10 bases and J by 5 bases; unmatched bases: 20. The CDR3 region has the DNA TGTGCCACCATAAAATCGCGACCGGGACAGGGATGTACCGGGGAGCTGTTTTTT. Residues: CATIKSRPGQGCTGELFF. Full variable domain (missing parts from reference TRBV11-3 and TRBJ2-2): EAGVVQSPRYKIIEKKQPVAFWCNPISGHNTLYWYLQNLGQGPELLIRYENEEAVDDSQLPKDRFSAERLKGVDSTLKIQPAELGDSAVYLCATIKSRPGQGCTGELFFGEGSRLTVL.

J is TRBJ2-1 and V is TRBV6-2 or TRBV6-3; 8 nucleotides match TRBD1. The CDR3 loop spans 15 amino acids. After removal of 2 bases from V and 6 bases from J, the junction contained 6 bases not matched to a gene. In germline, CDR1 is MNHEY, CDR2 SVGEGT. Written as DNA, the CDR3 is TGTGCCAGCAGTTACCAGGACAGGGTCGCCAATGAGCAGTTCTTC. As protein: CASSYQDRVANEQFF.

CDR3 DNA: TGTGCCAGCAGCTTAGCTTCTACCTCCTACGAGCAGTACTTC. Its translation is CASSLASTSYEQYF. The genes are TRBV7-8 and TRBJ2-7, with D unresolved. V lost 0 bases to trimming and J lost 0 bases, with 6 bases between them. This CDR3 spans 14 amino acids. CDR1 is SGHVS, CDR2 FQNEAQ, per germline. Looking up the rest from reference TRBV7-8 and TRBJ2-7 gives the full variable domain: GAGVSQSPRYKVAKRGQDVALRCDPISGHVSLFWYQQALGQGPEFLTYFQNEAQLDKSGLPSDRFFAERPEGSVSTLKIQRTQQEDSAVYLCASSLASTSYEQYFGPGTRLTVT.

This chain uses TRBV18 with TRBJ1-1; weak D call: TRBD1 (6 bases). Per germline, CDR1 KGHSH and CDR2 LQKENI. With 1 base removed from V and 3 bases from J, the gap between germline ends came to 15 bases. This CDR3 comprises 16 residues. CDR3 sequence (DNA): TGTGCCAGCTCACCACGGAGCGGGGGCGGGGACACTGAAGCTTTCTTT. Translation gives CASSPRSGGGDTEAFF.

The chain links TRBV19 to TRBJ1-1; D ambiguous. The CDR3 length is 13 residues. CDR1 is LNHDA, CDR2 SQIVND, per germline (reference sequence). Trimming stripped 8 bases from V and 1 base from J, with 11 bases between. This CDR3 is CASLSQRNTEAFF. The CDR3 nucleotides are TGTGCCAGTTTAAGCCAGAGGAACACTGAAGCTTTCTTT.

CDR3 bases: TGTGCCAGCAGCTTAGCGGCACAGGGGTGGAATGAGCAGTTCTTC. Its translation: CASSLAAQGWNEQFF. The chain employs TRBV7-2 and TRBJ2-1; the match to TRBD1 covers 7 bases. With V trimmed by 0 bases and J by 7 bases, 6 bases remained unmatched. The CDR3 runs to 15 residues. CDR1 is SGHTA and CDR2 is FQGNSA in the germline V gene.

The chain has TRBV3-1 (or the pseudogene TRBV3-2) and TRBJ1-3; D gene unclear. This CDR3 is 15 amino acids long. V lost 5 bases and J lost 3, with 14 bases in between. Germline assignment: CDR1 LGHDT and CDR2 YNNKEL (reference sequence). The CDR3 nucleotides read TGTGCCAGCAGCGCCCAAGGGAACGGTGGAAACACCATATATTTT. This encodes CASSAQGNGGNTIYF.

The J gene is TRBJ2-6, the V gene TRBV7-2; D is tentatively TRBD1 or TRBD2 (6 bases each). V shed 5 bases and J shed 1 base, with 9 bases lying between them. Germline CDR1 SGHTA, CDR2 FQGNSA. The length of the CDR3 is 15 residues. CDR3 loop: CASSPGASGANVLTF. As DNA, the CDR3 is TGTGCCAGCAGCCCGGGGGCTTCTGGGGCCAACGTCCTGACTTTC.

DNA of the CDR3: TGTGCCAGCAGTTACGGGCAGGGACAGCATTATGGCTACACCTTC. Translated, it gives CASSYGQGQHYGYTF. V is TRBV6-5 and J is TRBJ1-2; 7 bases match TRBD1. There are 15 residues in the CDR3. Germline-derived CDR1 and CDR2 are MNHEY and SVGAGI. Trimming took 2 bases from V and 5 from J; bases not matched to a gene: 8.

This clone was seen just once. J is TRBJ1-2 and V is TRBV7-2; 9 bases are a match to TRBD1. V shed 1 base, J shed 14 bases, and the junction held 5 bases outside the gene matches. In germline, CDR1 is SGHTA, CDR2 FQGNSA. There are 12 residues in the CDR3. The CDR3: CASSLEGTGRTF. The CDR3 region has the DNA TGTGCCAGCAGCTTAGAAGGGACAGGGCGAACCTTC.

This clone showed up just a few times. This rearrangement joins TRBV29-1 to TRBJ1-6; 8 nucleotides align to TRBD1. V was pared by 3 bases and J by 0 bases, with 19 bases of the junction left unmatched. CDR1 and CDR2 (germline): SQVTM, ANQGSEA. The CDR3 is 21 amino acids. The CDR3 sequence: CSVEPTQGAPYKSSYNSPLHF. The CDR3 nucleotides read TGCAGCGTTGAGCCGACTCAGGGGGCCCCTTATAAAAGCTCCTATAATTCACCCCTCCACTTT.

This sequence joins TRBV5-8 and TRBJ2-1; D remains unclear. Germline CDR1 is SGHTS and CDR2 is YDEGEE. CDR3 length: 14 residues. Trimming took off 7 bases at V and 4 bases at J, with 15 bases between the two ends. In DNA form, the CDR3 reads TGTGCCAGCGTAAAGCGTCCCAATTACAATGAGCAGTTCTTC. Translating it yields CASVKRPNYNEQFF.

This clone has only one observation. The genes are TRBV3-1 (or the pseudogene TRBV3-2) and TRBJ1-4; the match to TRBD1 covers 7 bases. Germline V gene sequence: CDR1 LGHDT, CDR2 YNNKEL (reference sequence). With V trimmed by 4 bases and J by 7 bases, 24 bases remained unmatched. The CDR3 runs 20 residues. Here the CDR3 DNA reads TGTGCCAGCAGCCTAAGGACAGGCTGGGGCGTTCGAGTACAGGGTGAAAAACTGTTTTTT. Its translation is CASSLRTGWGVRVQGEKLFF.

V is TRBV5-1 and J is TRBJ2-1; 10 nucleotides align to TRBD2. Trimming took 0 bases from V and 9 from J; bases not matched to a gene: 6. The CDR3 runs to 15 residues. The germline V gene has CDR1 SGHRS and CDR2 YFSETQ. The CDR3 coding sequence is TGCGCCAGCAGCTTGGCTAGCGGGAGCCTTGGTGAGCAGTTCTTC. Translated, it gives CASSLASGSLGEQFF. Together with reference TRBV5-1 and TRBJ2-1, the CDR3 gives the full variable domain: KAGVTQTPRYLIKTRGQQVTLSCSPISGHRSVSWYQQTPGQGLQFLFEYFSETQRNKGNFPGRFSGRQFSNSRSEMNVSTLELGDSALYLCASSLASGSLGEQFFGPGTRLTVL.

V and J are TRBV7-3 and TRBJ2-1; D is uncertain. Germline values: CDR1 SGHTA, CDR2 FQGTGA. The CDR3 is 13 residues long. V lost 1 base and J lost 11, with 12 bases in between. In DNA, the CDR3 is TGTGCCAGCAGCTTAATCGGTAACGGACAGCAGTTCTTC. Protein product: CASSLIGNGQQFF.

The chain employs TRBV13 and TRBJ2-1; D assignment may be TRBD1 or TRBD2 (6 bases each). V was clipped by 6 bases and J by 5 bases, with 17 bases between them. Germline V gene lookup returns CDR1 PRHDT and CDR2 FYEKMQ (reference sequence). CDR3 length: 15 amino acids. The CDR3 sequence: CASRFLGGMDNEQFF. The CDR3, as DNA: TGTGCCAGCAGGTTCCTCGGGGGCATGGACAATGAGCAGTTCTTC.

This rearrangement joins TRBV6-6 to TRBJ1-2; D is ambiguous. The germline V gene encodes CDR1 MNHNY and CDR2 SVGAGI (reference sequence). This CDR3 has 15 residues. Trimming pared 5 bases from V and 0 bases from J, leaving 13 bases between. The CDR3 protein is CASSPKGGANYGYTF. The CDR3 nucleotides read TGTGCCAGCAGTCCAAAGGGTGGGGCTAACTATGGCTACACCTTC.

V usage is TRBV24-1 and J usage is TRBJ1-2; TRBD1 is a possible D gene (6 bases). This CDR3 spans 14 amino acids. V lost 2 bases to trimming and J lost 4 bases, with 10 bases between them. Germline loops: CDR1 KGHDR, CDR2 SFDVKD. In nucleotides, the CDR3 is TGTGCCACCAGTGATTCGAGGGGGAGCTATGGCTACACCTTC. Its translation: CATSDSRGSYGYTF.

On this clone: Other DNA sequences in this specimen translate into the identical CDR3. The chain recombines TRBV6-2 or TRBV6-3 with TRBJ2-7, with 8 bases that match TRBD1. The germline CDR1 and CDR2 sequences are MNHEY and SVGEGT. This CDR3 has 17 amino acids. After removal of 0 bases from V and 1 base from J, the junction contained 8 bases not matched to a gene. Here the CDR3 DNA reads TGTGCCAGCAGTTACTCGACAGGACAGGGTCTTTCCTACGAGCAGTACTTC. Encoded protein: CASSYSTGQGLSYEQYF.

The rearrangement uses TRBV28 and TRBJ2-3; D is ambiguous. Germline CDR1 is MDHEN and CDR2 is SYDVKM. V lost 1 base and J 4 bases, leaving 0 bases between the germline ends. This CDR3 is built from 11 residues. DNA for the CDR3: TGTGCCAGCAGTTTATCAGATACGCAGTATTTT. This gives the protein CASSLSDTQYF.

The chain employs TRBV19 and TRBJ2-3; TRBD2 might be the D (5 bases). From germline, CDR1 is LNHDA and CDR2 SQIVND (reference sequence). The V end was cut by 6 bases, the J end by 2 bases, with 15 bases between. The CDR3 totals 15 residues. The CDR3 is CASSLAGLYTDTQYF. The CDR3 DNA follows: TGTGCCAGTAGCTTGGCTGGACTTTACACAGATACGCAGTATTTT. Variable domain in full (rest from reference TRBV19 and TRBJ2-3): DGGITQSPKYLFRKEGQNVTLSCEQNLNHDAMYWYRQDPGQGLRLIYYSQIVNDFQKGDIAEGYSVSREKKESFPLTVTSAQKNPTAFYLCASSLAGLYTDTQYFGPGTRLTVL.

The rearrangement joins TRBV5-1 to TRBJ2-3; TRBD2 agrees at 11 bases. Germline-derived CDR1 and CDR2 are SGHRS and YFSETQ. J was trimmed by 2 bases and V by 0 bases; bases with no gene match: 5. The CDR3 extends over 17 amino acids. The CDR3 loop is CASSLGLAGTLTDTQYF. The DNA of the CDR3 is TGCGCCAGCAGCTTGGGACTAGCGGGAACCCTCACAGATACGCAGTATTTT. Variable domain in full (rest from reference TRBV5-1 and TRBJ2-3): KAGVTQTPRYLIKTRGQQVTLSCSPISGHRSVSWYQQTPGQGLQFLFEYFSETQRNKGNFPGRFSGRQFSNSRSEMNVSTLELGDSALYLCASSLGLAGTLTDTQYFGPGTRLTVL.

The V and J genes are TRBV7-9 and TRBJ1-4; tentative D call: TRBD1 (5 bases). Germline V gives CDR1 SEHNR, CDR2 FQNEAQ (reference sequence). The CDR3 is 12 residues long. V gave up 3 bases and J gave up 7 bases, with 6 bases separating them. CDR3 coding DNA: TGTGCCAGCAGCTTTGGGGGTGAAAAACTGTTTTTT. Its translation: CASSFGGEKLFF. Full variable domain (missing parts from reference TRBV7-9 and TRBJ1-4): DTGVSQNPRHKITKRGQNVTFRCDPISEHNRLYWYRQTLGQGPEFLTYFQNEAQLEKSRLLSDRFSAERPKGSFSTLEIQRTEQGDSAMYLCASSFGGEKLFFGSGTQLSVL.

The rearrangement joins TRBV28 to TRBJ2-7; 11 bases align to TRBD2. In germline, CDR1 is MDHEN, CDR2 SYDVKM. The CDR3 is 15 residues long. The trim removed 4 bases at V and 4 bases at J, leaving 6 bases unmatched. This chain's CDR3 is CASSWGLAALYEQYF. DNA of the CDR3: TGTGCCAGCAGTTGGGGACTAGCGGCCCTTTACGAGCAGTACTTC.

The genes are TRBV11-2 and TRBJ2-7; tentatively, D is TRBD1 (6 bases). With 1 base removed from V and 4 bases from J, the gap between germline ends came to 17 bases. This CDR3 is 16 amino acids long. Germline loops: CDR1 SGHAT, CDR2 FQNNGV. As DNA, the CDR3 is TGTGCCAGCAGCTTAGCCCAGGGGCTGGCGAGGTACGAGCAGTACTTC. Its translation: CASSLAQGLARYEQYF.

The chain links TRBV6-5 to TRBJ2-3; TRBD1 agrees at 8 bases. This CDR3 has 14 amino acids. CDR1 MNHEY and CDR2 SVGAGI come from the germline V gene. Trimming cost V 6 bases and J 1 base; bases outside gene matches: 3. The CDR3 region is CASSRRGRTDTQYF. The CDR3 DNA is TGTGCCAGCAGCCGCAGGGGGCGCACAGATACGCAGTATTTT.

The rearrangement links TRBV7-8 to TRBJ1-3; D uncertain. The CDR3 sequence is 13 residues long. V was shortened by 1 base and J by 2 bases, with 3 bases between the two germline ends. Germline V gene data show CDR1 as SGHVS and CDR2 as FQNEAQ. Here the CDR3 DNA reads TGTGCCAGCAGCTTAGGGGCTGGAAACACCATATATTTT. Translating gives CASSLGAGNTIYF.

This rearrangement joins TRBV4-1 to TRBJ2-2; TRBD2 agrees at 10 bases. V gave up 0 bases and J gave up 6 bases; unmatched junction bases: 10. The germline V gene encodes CDR1 MGHRA and CDR2 YSYEKL. CDR3 length equals 18 residues. The CDR3: CASSQDWSSGGYAGELFF. In DNA form, the CDR3 reads TGCGCCAGCAGCCAAGATTGGAGTAGCGGGGGGTACGCCGGGGAGCTGTTTTTT.